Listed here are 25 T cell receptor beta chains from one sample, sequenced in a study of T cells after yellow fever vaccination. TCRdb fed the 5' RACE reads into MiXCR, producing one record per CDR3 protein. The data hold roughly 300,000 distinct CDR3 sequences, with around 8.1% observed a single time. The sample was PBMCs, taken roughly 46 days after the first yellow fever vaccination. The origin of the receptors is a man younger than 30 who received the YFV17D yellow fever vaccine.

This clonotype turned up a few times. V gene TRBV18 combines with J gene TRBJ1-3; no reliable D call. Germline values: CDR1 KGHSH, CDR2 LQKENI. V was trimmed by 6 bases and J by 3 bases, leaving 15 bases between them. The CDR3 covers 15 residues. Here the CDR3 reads CASSRGTASGNTIYF. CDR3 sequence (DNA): TGTGCCAGCTCCAGAGGAACAGCGAGTGGAAACACCATATATTTT.

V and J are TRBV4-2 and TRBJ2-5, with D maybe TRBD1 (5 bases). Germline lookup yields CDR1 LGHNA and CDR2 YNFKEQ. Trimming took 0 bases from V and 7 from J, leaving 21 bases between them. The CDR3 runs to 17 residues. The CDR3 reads CASSQESLDSLSVTQYF. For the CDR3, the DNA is TGTGCCAGCAGCCAAGAGTCCTTAGACAGCCTGTCGGTGACCCAGTACTTC.

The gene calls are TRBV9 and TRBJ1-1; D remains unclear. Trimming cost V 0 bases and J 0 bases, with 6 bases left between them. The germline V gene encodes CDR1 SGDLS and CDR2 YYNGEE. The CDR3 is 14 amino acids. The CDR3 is CASSVGNMNTEAFF. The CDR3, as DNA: TGTGCCAGCAGCGTAGGGAACATGAACACTGAAGCTTTCTTT.

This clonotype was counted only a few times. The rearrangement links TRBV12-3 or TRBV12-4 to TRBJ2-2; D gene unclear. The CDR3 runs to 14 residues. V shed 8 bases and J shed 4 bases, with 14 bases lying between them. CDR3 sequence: CASEKGLGTGELFF. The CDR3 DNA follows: TGTGCCAGCGAGAAGGGTCTCGGCACCGGGGAGCTGTTTTTT.

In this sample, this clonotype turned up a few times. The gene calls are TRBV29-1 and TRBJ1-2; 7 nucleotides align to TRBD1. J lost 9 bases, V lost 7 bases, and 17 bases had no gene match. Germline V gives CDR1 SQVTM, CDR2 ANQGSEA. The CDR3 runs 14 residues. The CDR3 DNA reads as TGCAGCGCCGGGGGGGTTGGGACAGTGGGAAGCTACACCTTC. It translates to CSAGGVGTVGSYTF.

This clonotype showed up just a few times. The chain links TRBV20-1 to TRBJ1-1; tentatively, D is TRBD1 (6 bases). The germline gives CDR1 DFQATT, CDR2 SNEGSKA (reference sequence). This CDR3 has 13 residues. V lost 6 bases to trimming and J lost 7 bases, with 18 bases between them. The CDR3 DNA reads TGCAGTGCCCGAGGGGGGGTCCGCGTTGAAGCTTTCTTT. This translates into CSARGGVRVEAFF.

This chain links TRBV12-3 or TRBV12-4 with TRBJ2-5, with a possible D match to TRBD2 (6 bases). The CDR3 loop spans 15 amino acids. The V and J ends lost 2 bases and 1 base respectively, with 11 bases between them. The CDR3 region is CASSLLASSQETQYF. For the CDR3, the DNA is TGTGCCAGCAGTTTACTAGCGAGTTCCCAAGAGACCCAGTACTTC.

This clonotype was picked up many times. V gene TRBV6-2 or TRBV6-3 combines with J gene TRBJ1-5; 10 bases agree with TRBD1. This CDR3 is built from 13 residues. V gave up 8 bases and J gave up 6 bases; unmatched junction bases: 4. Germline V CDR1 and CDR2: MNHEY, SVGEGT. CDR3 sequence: CASRDRGSQPQHF. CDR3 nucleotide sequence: TGTGCCAGCCGGGACAGGGGAAGTCAGCCCCAGCATTTT.

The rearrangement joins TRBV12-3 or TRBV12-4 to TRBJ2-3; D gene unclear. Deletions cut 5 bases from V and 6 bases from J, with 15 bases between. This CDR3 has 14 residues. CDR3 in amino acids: CASSLSQASDTQYF. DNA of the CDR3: TGTGCCAGCAGTCTATCGCAGGCCTCCGATACGCAGTATTTT.

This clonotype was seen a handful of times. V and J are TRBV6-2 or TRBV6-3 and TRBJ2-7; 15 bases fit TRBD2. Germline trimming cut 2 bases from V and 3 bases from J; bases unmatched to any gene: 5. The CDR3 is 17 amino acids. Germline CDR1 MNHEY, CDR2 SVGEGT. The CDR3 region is CASSYPGLAGGNYEQYF. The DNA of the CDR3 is TGTGCCAGCAGTTACCCGGGACTAGCGGGGGGAAACTACGAGCAGTACTTC.

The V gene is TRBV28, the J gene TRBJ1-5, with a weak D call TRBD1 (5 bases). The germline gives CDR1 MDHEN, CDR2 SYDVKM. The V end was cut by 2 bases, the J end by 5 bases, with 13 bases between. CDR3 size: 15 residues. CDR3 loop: CASSLGGADYQPQHF. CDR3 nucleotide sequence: TGTGCCAGCAGTTTAGGTGGGGCCGATTATCAGCCCCAGCATTTT.

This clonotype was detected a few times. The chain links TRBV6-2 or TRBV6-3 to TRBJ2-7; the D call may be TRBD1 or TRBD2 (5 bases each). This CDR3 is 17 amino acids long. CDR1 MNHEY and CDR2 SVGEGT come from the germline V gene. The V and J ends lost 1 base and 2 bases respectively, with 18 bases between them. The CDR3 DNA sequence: TGTGCCAGCAGTTACTTAACTCCCGGGACGGTAGCCTACGAGCAGTACTTC. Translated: CASSYLTPGTVAYEQYF.

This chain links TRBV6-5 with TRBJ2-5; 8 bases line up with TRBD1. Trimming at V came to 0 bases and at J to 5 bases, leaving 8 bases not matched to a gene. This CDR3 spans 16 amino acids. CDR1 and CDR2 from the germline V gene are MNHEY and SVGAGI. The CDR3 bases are TGTGCCAGCAGTTACTCCCTAGGACAGGGAGAGGAGACCCAGTACTTC. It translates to CASSYSLGQGEETQYF.

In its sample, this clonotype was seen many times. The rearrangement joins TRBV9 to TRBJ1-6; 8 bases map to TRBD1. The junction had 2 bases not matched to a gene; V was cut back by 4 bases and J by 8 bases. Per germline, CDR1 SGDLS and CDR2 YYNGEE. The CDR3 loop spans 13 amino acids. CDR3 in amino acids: CASSHRGDSPLHF. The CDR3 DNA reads TGTGCCAGCAGCCACAGGGGGGATTCACCCCTCCACTTT.

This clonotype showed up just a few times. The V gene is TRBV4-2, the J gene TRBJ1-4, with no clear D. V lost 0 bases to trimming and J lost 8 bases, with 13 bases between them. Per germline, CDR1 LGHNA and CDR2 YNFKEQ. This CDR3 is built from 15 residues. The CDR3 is CASSQDVAGPEKLFF. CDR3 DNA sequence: TGTGCCAGCAGCCAAGATGTGGCAGGTCCCGAAAAACTGTTTTTT.

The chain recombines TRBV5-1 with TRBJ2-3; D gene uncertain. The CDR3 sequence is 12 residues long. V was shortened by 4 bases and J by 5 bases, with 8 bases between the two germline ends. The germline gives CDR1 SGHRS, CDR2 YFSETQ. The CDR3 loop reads CASSVHLDTQYF. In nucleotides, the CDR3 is TGCGCCAGCAGCGTCCACCTAGATACGCAGTATTTT.

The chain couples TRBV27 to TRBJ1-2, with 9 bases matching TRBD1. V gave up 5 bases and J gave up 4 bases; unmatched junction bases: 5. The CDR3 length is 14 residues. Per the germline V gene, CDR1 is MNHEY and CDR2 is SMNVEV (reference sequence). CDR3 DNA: TGTGCCAGCAGTCTACAGGGGGCGCGCTATGGCTACACCTTC. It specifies CASSLQGARYGYTF.

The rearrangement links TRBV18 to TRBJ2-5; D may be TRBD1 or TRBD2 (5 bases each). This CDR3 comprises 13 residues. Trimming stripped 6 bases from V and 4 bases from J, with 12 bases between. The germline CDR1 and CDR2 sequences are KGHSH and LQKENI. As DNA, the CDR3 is TGTGCCAGCTCTACGTATGGGGGAGAGACCCAGTACTTC. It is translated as CASSTYGGETQYF.

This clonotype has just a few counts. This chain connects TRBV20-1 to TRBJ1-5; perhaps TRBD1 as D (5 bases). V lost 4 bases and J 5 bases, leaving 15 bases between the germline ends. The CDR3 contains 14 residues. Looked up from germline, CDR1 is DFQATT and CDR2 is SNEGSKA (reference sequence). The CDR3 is CSAINDRIDQPQHF. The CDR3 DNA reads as TGCAGTGCTATTAATGACAGAATAGATCAGCCCCAGCATTTT.

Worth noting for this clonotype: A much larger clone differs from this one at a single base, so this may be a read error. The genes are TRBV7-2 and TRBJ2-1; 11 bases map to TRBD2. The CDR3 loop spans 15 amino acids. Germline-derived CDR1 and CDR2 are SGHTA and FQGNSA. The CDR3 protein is CASRTGLADYNEQLF. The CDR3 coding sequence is TGTGCCAGCAGGACGGGACTAGCGGATTACAATGAGCAGCTCTTC.

The CDR3 DNA reads TGTGCCAGCAGCCCCCAAGTTGGGGAGCTGTTTTTT. Encoded protein: CASSPQVGELFF. This sequence joins TRBV5-4 and TRBJ2-2; no definite D call. Germline assignment: CDR1 SGHNT and CDR2 YYREEE (reference sequence). This CDR3 is 12 amino acids long. The germline V and J ends were trimmed by 4 bases and 8 bases, with 9 bases remaining between them.

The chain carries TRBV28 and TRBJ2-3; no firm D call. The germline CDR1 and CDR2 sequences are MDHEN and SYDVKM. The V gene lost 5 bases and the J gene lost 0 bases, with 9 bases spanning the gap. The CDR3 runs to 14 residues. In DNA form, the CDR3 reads TGTGCCAGCAGTACCCTCGGTAGCACAGATACGCAGTATTTT. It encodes CASSTLGSTDTQYF.

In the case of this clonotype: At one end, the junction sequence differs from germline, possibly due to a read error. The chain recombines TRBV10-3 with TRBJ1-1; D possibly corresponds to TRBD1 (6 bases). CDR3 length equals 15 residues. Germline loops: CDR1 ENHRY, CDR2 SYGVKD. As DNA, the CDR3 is TGTGCCATCAGTGAGAGGGCTCAGGGGTCATCTGAAGCTTTATTT. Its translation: CAISERAQGSSEALF.

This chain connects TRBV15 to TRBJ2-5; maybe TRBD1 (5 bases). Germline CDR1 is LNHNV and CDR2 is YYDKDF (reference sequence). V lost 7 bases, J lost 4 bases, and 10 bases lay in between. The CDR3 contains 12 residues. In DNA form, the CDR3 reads TGTGCCACCAACGAGACAGTAGAGACCCAGTACTTC. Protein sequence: CATNETVETQYF.

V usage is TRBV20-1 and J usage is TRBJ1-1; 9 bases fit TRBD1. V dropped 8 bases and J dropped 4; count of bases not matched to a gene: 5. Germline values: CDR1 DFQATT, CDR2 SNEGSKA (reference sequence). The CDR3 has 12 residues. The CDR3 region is CSYTGGRTEAFF. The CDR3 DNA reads TGCAGTTACACAGGGGGCCGCACTGAAGCTTTCTTT.